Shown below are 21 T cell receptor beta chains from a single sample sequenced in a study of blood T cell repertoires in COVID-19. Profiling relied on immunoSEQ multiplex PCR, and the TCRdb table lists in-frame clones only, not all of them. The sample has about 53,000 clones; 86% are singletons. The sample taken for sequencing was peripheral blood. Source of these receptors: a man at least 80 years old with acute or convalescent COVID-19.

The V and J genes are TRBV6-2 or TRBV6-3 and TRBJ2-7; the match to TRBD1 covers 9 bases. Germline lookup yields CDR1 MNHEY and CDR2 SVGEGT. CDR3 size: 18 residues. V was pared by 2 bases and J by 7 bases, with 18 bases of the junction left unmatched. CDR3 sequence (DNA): TGTGCCAGCAGTTACGACCCGTTCGCACCACAGGGGGCGGGTGAGCAGTACTTC. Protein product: CASSYDPFAPQGAGEQYF.

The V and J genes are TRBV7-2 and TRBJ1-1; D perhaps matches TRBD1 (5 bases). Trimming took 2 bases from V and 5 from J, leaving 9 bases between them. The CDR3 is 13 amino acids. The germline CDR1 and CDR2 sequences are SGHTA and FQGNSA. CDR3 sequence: CASSLQGTTEAFF. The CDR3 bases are TGTGCCAGCAGCTTACAGGGAACAACTGAAGCTTTCTTT.

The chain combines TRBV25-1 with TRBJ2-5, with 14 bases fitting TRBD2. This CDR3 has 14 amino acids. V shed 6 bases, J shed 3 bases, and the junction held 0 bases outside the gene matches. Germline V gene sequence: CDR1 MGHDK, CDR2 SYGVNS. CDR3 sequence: CASRGLAGEETQYF. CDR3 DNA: TGTGCCAGCAGGGGACTAGCGGGGGAAGAGACCCAGTACTTC. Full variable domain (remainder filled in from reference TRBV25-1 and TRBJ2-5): EADIYQTPRYLVIGTGKKITLECSQTMGHDKMYWYQQDPGMELHLIHYSYGVNSTEKGDLSSESTVSRIRTEHFPLTLESARPSHTSQYLCASRGLAGEETQYFGPGTRLLVL.

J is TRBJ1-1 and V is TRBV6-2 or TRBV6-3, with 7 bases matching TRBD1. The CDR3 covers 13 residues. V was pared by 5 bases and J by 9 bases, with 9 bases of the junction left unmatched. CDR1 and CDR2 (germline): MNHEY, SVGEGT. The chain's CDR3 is CASSRGQVSKAFF. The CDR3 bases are TGTGCCAGCAGTCGCGGACAGGTTTCTAAAGCTTTCTTT.

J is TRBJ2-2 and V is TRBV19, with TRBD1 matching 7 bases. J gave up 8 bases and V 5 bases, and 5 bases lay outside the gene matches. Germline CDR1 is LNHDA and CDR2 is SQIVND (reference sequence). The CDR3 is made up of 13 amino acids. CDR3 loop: CASSATGAGELFF. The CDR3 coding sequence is TGTGCCAGTAGTGCTACAGGGGCAGGGGAGCTGTTTTTT.

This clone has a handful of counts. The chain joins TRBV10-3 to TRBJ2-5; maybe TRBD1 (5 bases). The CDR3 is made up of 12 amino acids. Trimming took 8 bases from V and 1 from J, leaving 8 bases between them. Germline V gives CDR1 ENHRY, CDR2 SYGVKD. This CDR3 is CAIGQFQETQYF. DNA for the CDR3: TGTGCCATCGGACAATTCCAAGAGACCCAGTACTTC.

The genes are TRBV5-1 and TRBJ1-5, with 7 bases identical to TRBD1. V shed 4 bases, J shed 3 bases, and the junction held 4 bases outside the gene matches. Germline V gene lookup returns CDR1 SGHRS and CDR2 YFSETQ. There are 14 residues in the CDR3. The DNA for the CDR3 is TGCGCCAGCAGCCCGGGACAGTCCAATCAGCCCCAGCATTTT. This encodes CASSPGQSNQPQHF.

CDR3 nucleotide sequence: TGTGCCAGCAGCTTAGGGCAGAACTCTGGAAACACCATATATTTT. Its translation: CASSLGQNSGNTIYF. The chain joins TRBV7-2 to TRBJ1-3; D not resolved. CDR1 SGHTA and CDR2 FQGNSA come from the germline V gene. The CDR3 has 15 amino acids. V lost 1 base, J lost 0 bases, and 7 bases lay in between.

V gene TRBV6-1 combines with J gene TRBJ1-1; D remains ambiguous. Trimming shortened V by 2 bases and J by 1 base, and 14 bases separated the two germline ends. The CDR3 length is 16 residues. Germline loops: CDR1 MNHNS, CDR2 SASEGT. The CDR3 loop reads CASSEPAQAKNTEAFF. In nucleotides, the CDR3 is TGTGCCAGCAGTGAACCCGCCCAAGCAAAGAACACTGAAGCTTTCTTT.

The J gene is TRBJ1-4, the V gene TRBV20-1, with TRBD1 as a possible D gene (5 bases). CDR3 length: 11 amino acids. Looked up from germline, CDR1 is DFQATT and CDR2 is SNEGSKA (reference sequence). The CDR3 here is CTGEANEKLFF. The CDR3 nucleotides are TGCACGGGGGAGGCTAATGAAAAACTGTTTTTT.

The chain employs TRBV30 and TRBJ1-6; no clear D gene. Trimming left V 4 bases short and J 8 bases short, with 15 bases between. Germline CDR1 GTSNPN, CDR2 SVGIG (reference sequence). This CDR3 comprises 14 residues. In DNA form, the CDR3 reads TGTGCCTGGACTCCCGGGTCCTTGGATTCACCCCTCCACTTT. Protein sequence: CAWTPGSLDSPLHF. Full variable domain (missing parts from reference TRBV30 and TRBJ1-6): SQTIHQWPATLVQPVGSPLSLECTVEGTSNPNLYWYRQAAGRGLQLLFYSVGIGQISSEVPQNLSASRPQDRQFILSSKKLLLSDSGFYLCAWTPGSLDSPLHFGNGTRLTVT.

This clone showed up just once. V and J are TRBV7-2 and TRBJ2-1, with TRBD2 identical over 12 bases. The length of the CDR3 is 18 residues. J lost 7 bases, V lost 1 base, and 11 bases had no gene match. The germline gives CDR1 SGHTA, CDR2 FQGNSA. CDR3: CASSLEGGLAGGRNEQFF. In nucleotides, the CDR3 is TGTGCCAGCAGCTTAGAGGGTGGTCTAGCGGGGGGGCGGAATGAGCAGTTCTTC.

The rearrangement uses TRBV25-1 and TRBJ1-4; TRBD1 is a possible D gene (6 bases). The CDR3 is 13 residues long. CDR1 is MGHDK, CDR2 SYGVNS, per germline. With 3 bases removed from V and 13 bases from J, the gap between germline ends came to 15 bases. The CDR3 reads CASSEGARGGLFF. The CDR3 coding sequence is TGTGCCAGCAGTGAGGGGGCCAGGGGCGGACTGTTTTTT. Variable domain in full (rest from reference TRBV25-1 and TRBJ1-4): EADIYQTPRYLVIGTGKKITLECSQTMGHDKMYWYQQDPGMELHLIHYSYGVNSTEKGDLSSESTVSRIRTEHFPLTLESARPSHTSQYLCASSEGARGGLFFGSGTQLSVL.

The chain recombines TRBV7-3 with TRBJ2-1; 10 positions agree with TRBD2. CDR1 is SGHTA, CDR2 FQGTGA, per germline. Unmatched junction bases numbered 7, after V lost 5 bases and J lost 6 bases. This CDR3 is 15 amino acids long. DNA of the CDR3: TGTGCCAGCAGCCGAGGGGCTAGCGGGGGCAATGAGCAGTTCTTC. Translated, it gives CASSRGASGGNEQFF. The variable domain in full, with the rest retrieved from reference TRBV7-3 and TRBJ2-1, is GAGVSQTPSNKVTEKGKYVELRCDPISGHTALYWYRQSLGQGPEFLIYFQGTGAADDSGLPNDRFFAVRPEGSVSTLKIQRTERGDSAVYLCASSRGASGGNEQFFGPGTRLTVL.

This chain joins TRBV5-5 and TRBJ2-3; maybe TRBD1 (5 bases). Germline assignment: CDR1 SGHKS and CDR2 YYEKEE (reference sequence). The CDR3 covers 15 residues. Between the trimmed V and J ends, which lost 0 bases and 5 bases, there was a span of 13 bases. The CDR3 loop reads CASSLAAGQGDTQYF. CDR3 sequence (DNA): TGTGCCAGCAGCTTGGCTGCAGGGCAGGGAGATACGCAGTATTTT.

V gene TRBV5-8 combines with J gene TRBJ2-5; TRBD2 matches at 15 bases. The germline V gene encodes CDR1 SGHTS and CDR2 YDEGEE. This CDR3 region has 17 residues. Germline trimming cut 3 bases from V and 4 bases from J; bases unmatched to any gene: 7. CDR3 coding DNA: TGTGCCAGCAGCTACTATGGGACTAGCGGGGGGAGAGAGACCCAGTACTTC. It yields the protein CASSYYGTSGGRETQYF.

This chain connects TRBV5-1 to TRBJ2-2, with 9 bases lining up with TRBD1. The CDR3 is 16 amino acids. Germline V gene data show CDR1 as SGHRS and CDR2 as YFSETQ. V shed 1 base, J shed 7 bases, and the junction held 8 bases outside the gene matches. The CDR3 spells CASSLWTGASVGELFF. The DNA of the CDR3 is TGCGCCAGCAGCTTGTGGACAGGGGCAAGCGTCGGGGAGCTGTTTTTT.

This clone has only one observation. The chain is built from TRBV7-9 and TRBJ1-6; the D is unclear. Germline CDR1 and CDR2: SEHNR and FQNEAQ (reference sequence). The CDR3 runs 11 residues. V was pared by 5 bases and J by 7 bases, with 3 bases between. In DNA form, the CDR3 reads TGTGCCAGCAGCCAAAATTCACCCCTCCACTTT. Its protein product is CASSQNSPLHF.

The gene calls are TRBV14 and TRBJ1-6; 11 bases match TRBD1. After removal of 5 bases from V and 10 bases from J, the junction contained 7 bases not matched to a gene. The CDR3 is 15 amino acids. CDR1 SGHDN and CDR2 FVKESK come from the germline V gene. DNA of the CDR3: TGTGCCAGCAGCAAGGGACAGGGGGTATACTCACCCCTCCACTTT. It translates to CASSKGQGVYSPLHF.

Here the CDR3 DNA reads TGTGCCAGTACCCCAACACAGAACTATGGCTACACCTTC. As protein: CASTPTQNYGYTF. V is TRBV19 and J is TRBJ1-2; no clear D gene. Per the germline V gene, CDR1 is LNHDA and CDR2 is SQIVND (reference sequence). This CDR3 has 13 residues. V was trimmed by 7 bases and J by 2 bases, leaving 11 bases between them.

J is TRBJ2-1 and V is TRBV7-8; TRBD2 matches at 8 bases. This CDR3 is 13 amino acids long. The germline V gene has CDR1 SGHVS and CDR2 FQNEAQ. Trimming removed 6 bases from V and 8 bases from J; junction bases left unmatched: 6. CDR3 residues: CASSKGLAYEQFF. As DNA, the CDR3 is TGTGCCAGCAGTAAAGGACTAGCCTATGAGCAGTTCTTC. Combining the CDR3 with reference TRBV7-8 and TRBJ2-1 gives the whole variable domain GAGVSQSPRYKVAKRGQDVALRCDPISGHVSLFWYQQALGQGPEFLTYFQNEAQLDKSGLPSDRFFAERPEGSVSTLKIQRTQQEDSAVYLCASSKGLAYEQFFGPGTRLTVL.